This TCR beta chain was captured by sequencing in a study of T cell repertoires in cytomegalovirus infection. CDR1 and CDR2 from the germline V gene are SQVTM and ANQGSEA. The CDR3 is 12 amino acids. Trimming cost V 3 bases and J 3 bases, with 8 bases left between them. This clonotype has only a few counts. Its antigen remains unidentified. Each CDR3 protein is one row after TCRdb ran MiXCR on the reads. This table holds roughly 920,000 distinct CDR3 sequences, 30% to 40% found once. The chain employs TRBV29-1 and TRBJ1-1, with D hard to call. The sequencing here drew on cultured CD8+ T cells from PBMCs, taken from culture after CMV antigen stimulation. This TCR came from a human donor in good health (CMV status not recorded). Some clones in this sample may be carry-over from other donors' samples. CDR3 bases: TGCAGCGTTGATCTGGGAGACACTGAAGCTTTCTTT. Translation: CSVDLGDTEAFF.